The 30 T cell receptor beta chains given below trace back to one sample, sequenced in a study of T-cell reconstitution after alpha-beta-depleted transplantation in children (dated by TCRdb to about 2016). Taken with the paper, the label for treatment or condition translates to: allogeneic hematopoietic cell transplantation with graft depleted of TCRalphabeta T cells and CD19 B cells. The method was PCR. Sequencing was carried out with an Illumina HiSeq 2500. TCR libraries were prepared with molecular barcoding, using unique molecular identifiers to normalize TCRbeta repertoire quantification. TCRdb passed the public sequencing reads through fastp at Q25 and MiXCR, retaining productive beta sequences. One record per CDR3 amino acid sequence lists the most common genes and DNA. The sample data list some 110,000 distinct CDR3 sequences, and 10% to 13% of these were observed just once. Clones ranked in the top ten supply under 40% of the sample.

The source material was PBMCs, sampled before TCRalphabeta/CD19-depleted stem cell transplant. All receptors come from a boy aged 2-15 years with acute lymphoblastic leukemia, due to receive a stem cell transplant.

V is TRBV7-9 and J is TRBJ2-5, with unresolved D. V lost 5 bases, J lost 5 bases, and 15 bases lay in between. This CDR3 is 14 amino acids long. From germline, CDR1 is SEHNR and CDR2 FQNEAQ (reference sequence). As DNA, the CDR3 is TGTGCCAGCAGCCTCCAGGACGGATCGGAGACCCAGTACTTC. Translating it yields CASSLQDGSETQYF.

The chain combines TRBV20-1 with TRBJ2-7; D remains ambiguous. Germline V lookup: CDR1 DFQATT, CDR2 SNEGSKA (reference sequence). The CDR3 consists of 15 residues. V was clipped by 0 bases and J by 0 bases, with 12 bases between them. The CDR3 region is CSARDLWQNSYEQYF. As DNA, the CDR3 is TGCAGTGCTAGAGATCTCTGGCAAAACTCCTACGAGCAGTACTTC.

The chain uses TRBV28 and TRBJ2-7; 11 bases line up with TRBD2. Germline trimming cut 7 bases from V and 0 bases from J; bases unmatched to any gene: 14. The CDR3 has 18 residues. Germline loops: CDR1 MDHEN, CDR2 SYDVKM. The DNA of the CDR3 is TGTGCCAGCACCCCCTGGGAGACTAGCGGGGTTAGCTCCTACGAGCAGTACTTC. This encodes CASTPWETSGVSSYEQYF.

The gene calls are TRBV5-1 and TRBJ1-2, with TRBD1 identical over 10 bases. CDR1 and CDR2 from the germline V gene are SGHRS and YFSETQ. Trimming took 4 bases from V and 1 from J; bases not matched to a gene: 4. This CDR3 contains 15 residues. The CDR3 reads CASSKGQGDNYGYTF. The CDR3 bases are TGCGCCAGCAGCAAAGGACAGGGGGATAACTATGGCTACACCTTC.

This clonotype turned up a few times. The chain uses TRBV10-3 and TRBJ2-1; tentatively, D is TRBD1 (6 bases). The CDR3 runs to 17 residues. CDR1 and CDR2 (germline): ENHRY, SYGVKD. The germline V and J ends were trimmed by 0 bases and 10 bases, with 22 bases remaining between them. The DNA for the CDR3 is TGTGCCATCAGTGAGTCGGGGGCAGACCGTCCCAGAATCGAGCAGTTCTTC. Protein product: CAISESGADRPRIEQFF.

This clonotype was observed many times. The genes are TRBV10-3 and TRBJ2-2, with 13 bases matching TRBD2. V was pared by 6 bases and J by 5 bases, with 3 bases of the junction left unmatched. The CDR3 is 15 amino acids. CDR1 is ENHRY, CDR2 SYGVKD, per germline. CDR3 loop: CAISPGLAGTGELFF. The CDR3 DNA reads TGTGCCATCAGCCCGGGACTAGCGGGAACCGGGGAGCTGTTTTTT.

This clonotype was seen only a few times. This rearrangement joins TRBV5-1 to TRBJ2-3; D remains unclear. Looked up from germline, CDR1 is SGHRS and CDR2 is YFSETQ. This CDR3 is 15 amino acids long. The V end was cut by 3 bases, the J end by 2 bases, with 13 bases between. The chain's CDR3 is CASSSLTWITDTQYF. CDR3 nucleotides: TGCGCCAGCAGCTCCCTCACATGGATCACAGATACGCAGTATTTT. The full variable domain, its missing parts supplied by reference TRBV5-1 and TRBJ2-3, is KAGVTQTPRYLIKTRGQQVTLSCSPISGHRSVSWYQQTPGQGLQFLFEYFSETQRNKGNFPGRFSGRQFSNSRSEMNVSTLELGDSALYLCASSSLTWITDTQYFGPGTRLTVL.

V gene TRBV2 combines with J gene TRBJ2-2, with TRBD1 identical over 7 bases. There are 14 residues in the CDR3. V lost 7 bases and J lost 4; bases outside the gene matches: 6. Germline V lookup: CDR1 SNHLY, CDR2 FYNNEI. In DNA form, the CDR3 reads TGTGCCAGCACTTCGGGACAGAGCACCGGGGAGCTGTTTTTT. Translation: CASTSGQSTGELFF.

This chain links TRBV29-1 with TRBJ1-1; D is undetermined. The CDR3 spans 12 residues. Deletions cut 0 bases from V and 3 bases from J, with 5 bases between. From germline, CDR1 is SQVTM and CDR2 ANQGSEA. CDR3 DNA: TGCAGCGTTGAAGAGGGCTACACTGAAGCTTTCTTT. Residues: CSVEEGYTEAFF.

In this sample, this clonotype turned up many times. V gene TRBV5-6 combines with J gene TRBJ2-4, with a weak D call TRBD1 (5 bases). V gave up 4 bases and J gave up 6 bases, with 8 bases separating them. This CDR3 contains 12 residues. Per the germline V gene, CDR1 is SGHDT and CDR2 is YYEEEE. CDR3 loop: CASSHTGNIQYF. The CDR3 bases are TGTGCCAGCAGCCACACAGGAAACATTCAGTACTTC. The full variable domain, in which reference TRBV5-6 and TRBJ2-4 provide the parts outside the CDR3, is DAGVTQSPTHLIKTRGQQVTLRCSPKSGHDTVSWYQQALGQGPQFIFQYYEEEERQRGNFPDRFSGHQFPNYSSELNVNALLLGDSALYLCASSHTGNIQYFGAGTRLSVL.

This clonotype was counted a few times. The CDR3 protein is CASSRNRAQETQYF. The CDR3, as DNA: TGTGCCAGCAGCCGCAACAGGGCCCAAGAGACCCAGTACTTC. The chain uses TRBV14 and TRBJ2-5, with D perhaps matching TRBD1 (6 bases). CDR1 is SGHDN and CDR2 is FVKESK in the germline V gene. The CDR3 covers 14 residues. Trimming pared 4 bases from V and 1 base from J, leaving 10 bases between.

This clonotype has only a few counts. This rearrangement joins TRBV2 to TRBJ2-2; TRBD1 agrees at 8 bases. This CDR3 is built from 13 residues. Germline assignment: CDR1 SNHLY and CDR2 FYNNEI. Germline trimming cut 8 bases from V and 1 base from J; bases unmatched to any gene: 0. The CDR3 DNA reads TGTGCCAGCGGACAGGGGAACACCGGGGAGCTGTTTTTT. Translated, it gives CASGQGNTGELFF.

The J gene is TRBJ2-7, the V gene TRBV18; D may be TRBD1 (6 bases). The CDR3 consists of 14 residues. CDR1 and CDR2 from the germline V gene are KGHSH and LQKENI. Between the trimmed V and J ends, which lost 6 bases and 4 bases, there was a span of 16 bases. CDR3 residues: CASSTQGGLYEQYF. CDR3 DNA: TGTGCCAGCTCCACACAGGGTGGACTTTACGAGCAGTACTTC.

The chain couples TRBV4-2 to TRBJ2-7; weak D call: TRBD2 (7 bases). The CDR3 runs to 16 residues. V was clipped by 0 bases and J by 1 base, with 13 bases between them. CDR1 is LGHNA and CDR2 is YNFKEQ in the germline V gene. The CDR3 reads CASSQDIGGASYEQYF. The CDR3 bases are TGTGCCAGCAGCCAAGATATAGGGGGGGCATCCTACGAGCAGTACTTC.

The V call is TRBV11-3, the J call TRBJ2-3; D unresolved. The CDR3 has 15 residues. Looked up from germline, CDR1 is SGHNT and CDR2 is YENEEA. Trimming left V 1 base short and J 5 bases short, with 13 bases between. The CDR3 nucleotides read TGTGCCAGCAGCTTAGGTTTGTATGTTGAAGATACGCAGTATTTT. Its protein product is CASSLGLYVEDTQYF.

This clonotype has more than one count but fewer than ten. The CDR3 DNA is TGTGCCAGCAATACGCACGGCTACACCGGGGAGCTGTTTTTT. Its protein product is CASNTHGYTGELFF. The V gene is TRBV6-1, the J gene TRBJ2-2; D is uncertain. V lost 7 bases and J lost 3, with 12 bases in between. This CDR3 is 14 amino acids long. Germline CDR1 and CDR2: MNHNS and SASEGT.

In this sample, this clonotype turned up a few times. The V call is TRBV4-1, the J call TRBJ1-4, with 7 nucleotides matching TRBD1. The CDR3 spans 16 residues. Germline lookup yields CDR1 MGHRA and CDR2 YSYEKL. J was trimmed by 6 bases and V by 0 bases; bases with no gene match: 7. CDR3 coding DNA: TGCGCCAGCAGCCAAGAATCAGGACAGGAGTATGAAAAACTGTTTTTT. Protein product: CASSQESGQEYEKLFF.

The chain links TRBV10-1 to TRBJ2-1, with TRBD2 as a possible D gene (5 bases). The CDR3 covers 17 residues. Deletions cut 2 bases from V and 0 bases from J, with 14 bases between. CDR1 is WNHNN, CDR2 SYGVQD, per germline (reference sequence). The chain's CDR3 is CASSEQAARRSYNEQFF. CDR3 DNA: TGCGCCAGCAGTGAGCAAGCGGCCAGACGCTCCTACAATGAGCAGTTCTTC.

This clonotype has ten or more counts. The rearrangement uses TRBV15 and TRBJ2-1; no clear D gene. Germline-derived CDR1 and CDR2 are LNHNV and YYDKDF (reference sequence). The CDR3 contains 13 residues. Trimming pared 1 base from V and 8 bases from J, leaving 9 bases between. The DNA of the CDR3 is TGTGCCACCAGCAGAGTCGATATGTATGAGCAGTTCTTC. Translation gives CATSRVDMYEQFF.

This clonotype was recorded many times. CDR3: CASISENTEAFF. CDR3 nucleotides: TGCGCCAGCATCTCTGAGAACACTGAAGCTTTCTTT. J is TRBJ1-1 and V is TRBV5-1; D uncertain. CDR1 is SGHRS, CDR2 YFSETQ, per germline. The CDR3 runs to 12 residues. Between the trimmed V and J ends, which lost 6 bases and 1 base, there was a span of 7 bases. The entire variable domain, with the rest obtained from reference TRBV5-1 and TRBJ1-1, is as follows: KAGVTQTPRYLIKTRGQQVTLSCSPISGHRSVSWYQQTPGQGLQFLFEYFSETQRNKGNFPGRFSGRQFSNSRSEMNVSTLELGDSALYLCASISENTEAFFGQGTRLTVV.

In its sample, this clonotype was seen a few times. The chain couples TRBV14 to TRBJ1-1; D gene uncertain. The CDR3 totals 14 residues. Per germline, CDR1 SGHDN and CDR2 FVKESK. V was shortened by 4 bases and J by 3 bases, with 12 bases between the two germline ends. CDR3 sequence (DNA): TGTGCCAGCAGCCCCCGAGAGCTCCACACTGAAGCTTTCTTT. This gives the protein CASSPRELHTEAFF.

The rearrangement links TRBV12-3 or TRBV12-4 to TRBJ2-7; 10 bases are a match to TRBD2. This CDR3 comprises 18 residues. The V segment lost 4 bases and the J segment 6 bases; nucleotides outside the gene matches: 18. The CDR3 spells CASSSGMGGLAGAPEQYF. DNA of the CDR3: TGTGCCAGCAGTTCAGGAATGGGAGGGCTAGCGGGAGCACCCGAGCAGTACTTC.

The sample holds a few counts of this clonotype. CDR3 amino acids: CASSVGNTEAFF. DNA of the CDR3: TGTGCCAGCAGTGTCGGGAACACTGAAGCTTTCTTT. The gene calls are TRBV7-9 and TRBJ1-1, with unresolved D. V shed 6 bases and J shed 1 base, with 6 bases lying between them. The CDR3 has 12 amino acids. Germline CDR1 and CDR2: SEHNR and FQNEAQ (reference sequence).

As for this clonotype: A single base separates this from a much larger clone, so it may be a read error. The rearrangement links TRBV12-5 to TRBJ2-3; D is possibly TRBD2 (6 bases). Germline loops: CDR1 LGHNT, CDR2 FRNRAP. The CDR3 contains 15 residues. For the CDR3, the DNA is TGTGCTAGTGGACCGGGTAGCGGACCCACAGATACGGAGTATTTT. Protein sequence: CASGPGSGPTDTEYF.

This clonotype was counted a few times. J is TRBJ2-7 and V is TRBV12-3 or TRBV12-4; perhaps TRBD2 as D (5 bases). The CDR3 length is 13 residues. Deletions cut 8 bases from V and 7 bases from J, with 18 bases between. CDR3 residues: CASSPDPLVEQYF. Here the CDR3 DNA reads TGTGCCAGCTCCCCAGACCCACTAGTGGAGCAGTACTTC.

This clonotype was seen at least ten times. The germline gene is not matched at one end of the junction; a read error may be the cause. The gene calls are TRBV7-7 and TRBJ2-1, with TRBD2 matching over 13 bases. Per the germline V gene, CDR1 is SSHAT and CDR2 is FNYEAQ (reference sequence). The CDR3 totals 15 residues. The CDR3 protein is CASSLLAGGPGEQFF. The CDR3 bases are TGTGCTAGCAGCCTACTAGCGGGAGGGCCAGGGGAGCAGTTCTTC.

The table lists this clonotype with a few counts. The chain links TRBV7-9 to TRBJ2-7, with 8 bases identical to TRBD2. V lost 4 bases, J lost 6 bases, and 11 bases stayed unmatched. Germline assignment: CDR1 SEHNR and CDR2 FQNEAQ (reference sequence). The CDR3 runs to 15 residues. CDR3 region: CASSYAGGLGREQYF. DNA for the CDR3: TGTGCCAGCAGCTACGCGGGGGGACTGGGACGCGAGCAGTACTTC.

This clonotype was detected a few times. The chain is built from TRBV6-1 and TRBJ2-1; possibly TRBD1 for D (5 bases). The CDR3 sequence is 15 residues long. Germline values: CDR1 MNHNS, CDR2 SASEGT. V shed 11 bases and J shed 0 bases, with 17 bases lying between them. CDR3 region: CAAKGSSSSYNEQFF. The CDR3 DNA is TGTGCCGCCAAGGGGTCCTCAAGCTCCTACAATGAGCAGTTCTTC.

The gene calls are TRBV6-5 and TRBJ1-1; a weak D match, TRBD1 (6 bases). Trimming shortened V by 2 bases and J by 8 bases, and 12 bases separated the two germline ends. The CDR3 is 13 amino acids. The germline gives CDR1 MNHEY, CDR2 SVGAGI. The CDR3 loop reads CASSYQGQGEAFF. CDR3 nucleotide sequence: TGTGCCAGCAGTTACCAGGGGCAGGGCGAAGCTTTCTTT.

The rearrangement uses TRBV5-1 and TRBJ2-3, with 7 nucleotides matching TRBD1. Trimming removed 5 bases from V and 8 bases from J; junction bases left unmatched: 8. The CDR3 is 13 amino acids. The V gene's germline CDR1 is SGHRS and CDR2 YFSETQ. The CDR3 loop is CASRELGGGTQYF. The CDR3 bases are TGCGCCAGCAGGGAACTAGGGGGCGGTACGCAGTATTTT.